The 17 T cell receptor beta chains reported below all come from one sample, sequenced in a study of PD-1 blockade in classical Hodgkin lymphoma. Time point given: cycle 4 day 1 (C4D1), after 6 weeks of nivolumab. Brentuximab vedotin exposure varied among the patients, all of whom had relapsed after autologous stem cell transplantation. The table came from immunoSEQ multiplex PCR; TCRdb's copy has only in-frame clones and leaves some out. Here the sample spans over 75,000 clones, about nine tenths being singletons. The specimen was peripheral blood mononuclear cells (PBMCs), collected before the fourth cycle of nivolumab. These receptors all come from a human donor with classical Hodgkin lymphoma.

Concerning this clone itself: A junction boundary mismatches the germline segment, possibly from a read error. CDR3 protein: CASSPPPARPRTQYF. The CDR3 bases are TGTGCCAGCTCCCCACCCCCCGCGCGGCCCCGGACCCAGTACTTC. The gene calls are TRBV18 and TRBJ2-5, with no clear D. The CDR3 spans 15 residues. CDR1 is KGHSH and CDR2 is LQKENI in the germline V gene.

CDR3 DNA sequence: TGTGCCAGCAGCCTTACAGGAGGGCACACTGAAGCTTTCTTT. This sequence encodes CASSLTGGHTEAFF. The chain combines TRBV11-2 with TRBJ1-1; weak D call: TRBD1 (5 bases). The germline V and J ends were trimmed by 5 bases and 3 bases, with 13 bases remaining between them. This CDR3 contains 14 residues. Germline lookup yields CDR1 SGHAT and CDR2 FQNNGV. The whole variable domain, filled in from reference TRBV11-2 and TRBJ1-1, reads EAGVAQSPRYKIIEKRQSVAFWCNPISGHATLYWYQQILGQGPKLLIQFQNNGVVDDSQLPKDRFSAERLKGVDSTLKIQPAKLEDSAVYLCASSLTGGHTEAFFGQGTRLTVV.

This clone was counted a single time. The chain recombines TRBV6-6 with TRBJ1-5, with D uncertain. V dropped 1 base and J dropped 1 base, with 5 bases sitting between them. The V gene's germline CDR1 is MNHNY and CDR2 SVGAGI (reference sequence). The CDR3 covers 14 residues. CDR3 sequence (DNA): TGTGCCAGCAGTTACTACCAGAGCAATCAGCCCCAGCATTTT. Translation gives CASSYYQSNQPQHF.

This clone was recorded once. V usage is TRBV7-9 and J usage is TRBJ2-1, with TRBD2 matching over 8 bases. V shed 5 bases and J 2 bases; nucleotides not matched to a gene: 8. This CDR3 region has 16 residues. The germline V gene has CDR1 SEHNR and CDR2 FQNEAQ (reference sequence). Here the CDR3 DNA reads TGTGCCAGCAGCATGTACGGGGGGGCCCCCTACAATGAGCAGTTCTTC. Its protein is CASSMYGGAPYNEQFF. The full variable domain, rest sourced from reference TRBV7-9 and TRBJ2-1, is DTGVSQNPRHKITKRGQNVTFRCDPISEHNRLYWYRQTLGQGPEFLTYFQNEAQLEKSRLLSDRFSAERPKGSFSTLEIQRTEQGDSAMYLCASSMYGGAPYNEQFFGPGTRLTVL.

This sequence joins TRBV9 and TRBJ1-3; 9 positions match TRBD1. The CDR3 has 16 residues. The germline V gene has CDR1 SGDLS and CDR2 YYNGEE. The V gene end was trimmed by 3 bases and the J gene end by 3 bases; junction bases not matched to a gene: 7. This chain's CDR3 is CASSEGQGGFGNTIYF. CDR3 coding DNA: TGTGCCAGCAGCGAGGGACAGGGAGGTTTTGGAAACACCATATATTTT.

V usage is TRBV4-3 and J usage is TRBJ2-3; no firm D call. Germline values: CDR1 LGHNA, CDR2 YSLEER. This CDR3 is built from 15 residues. Deletions cut 0 bases from V and 2 bases from J, with 9 bases between. Here the CDR3 DNA reads TGCGCCAGCAGCCAAGAAGGCAGGATCACAGATACGCAGTATTTT. Amino acid sequence: CASSQEGRITDTQYF.

The chain is built from TRBV6-5 and TRBJ1-3; D gene unclear. The CDR3 consists of 13 residues. The V gene's germline CDR1 is MNHEY and CDR2 SVGAGI. The V end was cut by 2 bases, the J end by 3 bases, with 5 bases between. The CDR3 protein is CASSYTVGNTIYF. CDR3 sequence (DNA): TGTGCCAGCAGTTACACCGTTGGAAACACCATATATTTT.

The genes are TRBV5-6 and TRBJ2-1; a possible D gene is TRBD2 (7 bases). CDR1 SGHDT and CDR2 YYEEEE come from the germline V gene. This CDR3 region has 15 residues. Trimming left V 1 base short and J 2 bases short, with 10 bases between. This chain's CDR3 is CASSLRGAPYNEQFF. CDR3 coding DNA: TGTGCCAGCAGCTTGCGGGGGGCCCCCTACAATGAGCAGTTCTTC.

This clone was observed a few times. The J gene is TRBJ1-2, the V gene TRBV27; D remains unclear. CDR3 length: 11 residues. The V and J ends lost 8 bases and 8 bases respectively, with 12 bases between them. Germline CDR1 is MNHEY and CDR2 is SMNVEV (reference sequence). This CDR3 is CASGPGWGYTF. Here the CDR3 DNA reads TGTGCCAGCGGGCCTGGATGGGGCTACACCTTC.

This clone was counted a single time. The chain is built from TRBV6-5 and TRBJ1-1; 8 positions agree with TRBD1. CDR3 length equals 12 residues. Germline V gene data show CDR1 as MNHEY and CDR2 as SVGAGI. V trimming: 5 bases; J trimming: 7 bases; junction bases outside the gene matches: 3. The chain's CDR3 is CASSRTGYEAFF. CDR3 coding DNA: TGTGCCAGCAGTCGGACAGGGTATGAAGCTTTCTTT.

The chain combines TRBV23-1 with TRBJ2-1; 11 bases are a match to TRBD2. TRBV23-1 is placed among ORFs of uncertain function. The trim removed 0 bases at V and 5 bases at J, leaving 9 bases unmatched. The length of the CDR3 is 18 residues. The CDR3: CASSQSGGGLAGHNEQFF. The DNA for the CDR3 is TGCGCCAGCAGTCAATCGGGAGGCGGACTAGCGGGTCACAATGAGCAGTTCTTC.

The chain links TRBV18 to TRBJ2-7; D possibly matches TRBD1 or TRBD2 (5 bases each). This CDR3 is built from 13 residues. The germline gives CDR1 KGHSH, CDR2 LQKENI. Trimming removed 6 bases from V and 3 bases from J, with 12 bases in between. The chain's CDR3 is CASSWDGDYEQYF. In DNA, the CDR3 is TGTGCCAGCTCCTGGGACGGAGACTACGAGCAGTACTTC.

The table lists this clone with a count of one. This CDR3 is CARKEKGSYEQYF. CDR3 bases: TGTGCCAGGAAGGAAAAAGGCTCCTACGAGCAGTACTTC. The genes are TRBV2 and TRBJ2-7; D not resolved. Trimming took 9 bases from V and 0 from J, leaving 12 bases between them. This CDR3 is 13 amino acids long. CDR1 is SNHLY and CDR2 is FYNNEI in the germline V gene.

The chain has TRBV29-1 and TRBJ2-1; 9 bases match TRBD1. After removal of 7 bases from V and 10 bases from J, the junction contained 14 bases not matched to a gene. The germline CDR1 and CDR2 sequences are SQVTM and ANQGSEA. The CDR3 sequence is 14 residues long. CDR3 protein: CSGGGQGQILEQFF. DNA of the CDR3: TGCAGCGGGGGGGGACAGGGCCAGATTTTAGAGCAGTTCTTC.

The V call is TRBV19, the J call TRBJ1-2; D gene unclear. The CDR3 runs 12 residues. The germline V gene encodes CDR1 LNHDA and CDR2 SQIVND (reference sequence). V lost 9 bases to trimming and J lost 4 bases, with 12 bases between them. Here the CDR3 reads CASLRVGYGYTF. The CDR3 DNA sequence: TGTGCCAGCCTCCGGGTCGGCTATGGCTACACCTTC.

This clone was recorded only once. V is TRBV7-2 and J is TRBJ2-3; D gene uncertain. Trimming removed 1 base from V and 0 bases from J, with 11 bases in between. The CDR3 is 16 residues long. Germline CDR1 reads SGHTA; CDR2 reads FQGNSA. The CDR3, as DNA: TGTGCCAGCAGCTTAGTAGGACCCCTTAGCACAGATACGCAGTATTTT. Protein product: CASSLVGPLSTDTQYF. Supplemented by reference TRBV7-2 and TRBJ2-3, the full variable domain reads GAGVSQSPSNKVTEKGKDVELRCDPISGHTALYWYRQSLGQGLEFLIYFQGNSAPDKSGLPSDRFSAERTGGSVSTLTIQRTQQEDSAVYLCASSLVGPLSTDTQYFGPGTRLTVL.

This CDR3 reads CASSILPGTGGAWGYTF. The DNA of the CDR3 is TGTGCCAGTAGTATTCTCCCCGGGACAGGGGGCGCCTGGGGCTACACCTTC. The chain couples TRBV19 to TRBJ1-2, with 12 bases lining up with TRBD1. J was trimmed by 8 bases and V by 3 bases; bases with no gene match: 13. CDR3 size: 17 residues. The germline gives CDR1 LNHDA, CDR2 SQIVND (reference sequence).